The rows below give T cell receptor beta chains drawn from one sample of a study of blood T cell repertoires in COVID-19. Sequencing used immunoSEQ multiplex PCR; TCRdb keeps in-frame clones, though not all of them. The sample has 200,000 to 250,000 clones; roughly 80% are singletons. The sample was PBMCs or T cells enriched from blood (not recorded which). The receptors shown here come from a man aged 55 to 70 who had recovered from COVID-19. CDR3s include the opening cysteine and the closing phenylalanine or tryptophan. D genes are given only for firm matches. Only some rows state a clone size, as once, few, many or a class for expanded clones.

V gene: TRBV14; J gene: TRBJ1-1; clone size: .; D gene: .; CDR3 DNA: TGTGCCAGCAGCCAAGATGGGGGAGGGGCGATGAACACTGAAGCTTTCTTT; CDR3 protein: CASSQDGGGAMNTEAFF
V gene: TRBV19; J gene: TRBJ1-3; clone size: few; D gene: .; CDR3 DNA: TGTGCCAGTAGTCCTTCCAGGGCCTCTGGAAACACCATATATTTT; CDR3 protein: CASSPSRASGNTIYF
V gene: TRBV29-1; J gene: TRBJ1-1; clone size: once; D gene: TRBD1; CDR3 DNA: TGCAGCGGGGAGGTCATTCAGGGGGCGGACACTGAAGCTTTCTTT; CDR3 protein: CSGEVIQGADTEAFF
V gene: TRBV7-9; J gene: TRBJ1-1; clone size: .; D gene: .; CDR3 DNA: TGTGCCAGCAGCTTAGGGCAGGTCGATGAAGCTTTCTTT; CDR3 protein: CASSLGQVDEAFF
V gene: TRBV5-6; J gene: TRBJ1-1; clone size: once; D gene: .; CDR3 DNA: TGTGCCAGCAGCTCGGGACAAATGAACACTGAAGCTTTCTTT; CDR3 protein: CASSSGQMNTEAFF
V gene: TRBV27; J gene: TRBJ2-2; clone size: .; D gene: .; CDR3 DNA: TGTGCCAGCTTAGGAGGGTCGCAGGCGAACACCGGGGAGCTGTTTTTT; CDR3 protein: CASLGGSQANTGELFF
V gene: TRBV7-3; J gene: TRBJ1-6; clone size: .; D gene: .; CDR3 DNA: TGTGCCAGCAGCTTAGGGCCAGGGAGGAATTCACCCCTCCACTTT; CDR3 protein: CASSLGPGRNSPLHF
V gene: TRBV1; J gene: TRBJ2-7; clone size: .; D gene: .; CDR3 DNA: TGCACCAGCAGCCCGGAGGGCTACGAGCAGTACTTC; CDR3 protein: CTSSPEGYEQYF
V gene: TRBV6-1; J gene: TRBJ1-6; clone size: few; D gene: .; CDR3 DNA: TGTGCCAGCAGTGAAGCACAGCGGGGTAATTCACCCCTCCACTTT; CDR3 protein: CASSEAQRGNSPLHF
V gene: TRBV6-5; J gene: TRBJ2-7; clone size: few; D gene: .; CDR3 DNA: TGTGCCAGCAGTTACGCGTCCTCGGGGTACGAGCAGTACTTC; CDR3 protein: CASSYASSGYEQYF
V gene: TRBV11-3; J gene: TRBJ1-2; clone size: few; D gene: TRBD1; CDR3 DNA: TGTGCCAGCAGCTTCGGACAGGTTAACTATGGCTACACCTTC; CDR3 protein: CASSFGQVNYGYTF
V gene: TRBV7-2; J gene: TRBJ1-4; clone size: .; D gene: .; CDR3 DNA: TGTGCCAGCAGCTTTCGGGCAGGGGAAAAACTGTTTTTT; CDR3 protein: CASSFRAGEKLFF
V gene: TRBV7-2; J gene: TRBJ1-6; clone size: .; D gene: TRBD1; CDR3 DNA: TGTGCCAGCGGACAGGGGGCGCTGACTAATTCACCCCTCCACTTT; CDR3 protein: CASGQGALTNSPLHF